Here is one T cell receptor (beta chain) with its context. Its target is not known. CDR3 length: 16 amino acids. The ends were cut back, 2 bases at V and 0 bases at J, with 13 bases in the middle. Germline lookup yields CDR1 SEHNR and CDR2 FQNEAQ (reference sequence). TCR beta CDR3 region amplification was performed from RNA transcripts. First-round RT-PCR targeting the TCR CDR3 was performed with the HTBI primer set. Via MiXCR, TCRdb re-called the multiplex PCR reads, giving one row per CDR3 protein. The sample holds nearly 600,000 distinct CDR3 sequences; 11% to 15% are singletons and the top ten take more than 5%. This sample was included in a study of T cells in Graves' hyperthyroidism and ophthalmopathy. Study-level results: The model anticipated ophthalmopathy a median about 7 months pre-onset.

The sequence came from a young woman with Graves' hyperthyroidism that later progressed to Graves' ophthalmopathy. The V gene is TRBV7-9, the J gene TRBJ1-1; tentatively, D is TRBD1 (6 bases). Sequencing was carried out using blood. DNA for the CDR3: TGTGCCAGCAGCTTATCGGGGGCACAGTTGAACACTGAAGCTTTCTTT. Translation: CASSLSGAQLNTEAFF.